The TCR beta chain described here comes from a study of metastatic and nonmetastatic thyroid tumors. Using MiXCR, TCRdb reanalyzed the PCR reads. The table records roughly 15,000 clones, around a fifth of them present only once. Every patient was untreated before thyroid surgery. Germline V gene sequence: CDR1 SGHVT, CDR2 SQSDAQ. There are 14 residues in the CDR3. V gave up 3 bases and J gave up 2 bases, with 11 bases separating them. This clone was counted a few times. The TCR comes from a female donor with papillary thyroid cancer or a benign thyroid nodule (not recorded which). Some clones in this sample may be carry-over from other donors' samples. The chain is built from TRBV7-4 and TRBJ2-7; D gene unclear. Sequenced sample: adjacent normal tissue. In nucleotides, the CDR3 is TGTGCCAGCAGCTTCGACGGAACCCCCTACGAGCAGTACTTC. Its protein is CASSFDGTPYEQYF. Using reference TRBV7-4 and TRBJ2-7 for the parts outside the CDR3, the full variable domain is GAGVSQSPRYKVAKRGRDVALRCDSISGHVTLYWYRQTLGQGSEVLTYSQSDAQRDKSGRPSGRFSAERPERSVSTLKIQRTEQGDSAVYLCASSFDGTPYEQYFGPGTRLTVT.